A single sample is the source of the 23 T cell receptor beta chains below, sequenced in a study of CD8+CD57+ T cells in acquired aplastic anemia. Flow cytometry had shown expanded CD8+CD57+ cells in the patients chosen for sequencing. It was genomic DNA that served as the template for profiling TCR beta VDJ and CDR3. TCRdb used MiXCR to reprocess the reads, holding one entry per CDR3 protein. Seen here are fewer than 250,000 distinct CDR3 sequences, roughly 50% observed once, and the top ten hold nearly 20%. Sample: sorted CD4+, CD8+, or CD8+CD57+ T cells (not recorded which) from PBMCs. The receptor set was obtained from a human donor with aplastic anemia.

The chain is built from TRBV29-1 and TRBJ2-3; 9 nucleotides align to TRBD2. With V trimmed by 6 bases and J by 11 bases, 9 bases remained unmatched. The CDR3 runs 12 residues. Germline loops: CDR1 SQVTM, CDR2 ANQGSEA. Here the CDR3 reads CSVGGKREEQYF. CDR3 nucleotides: TGCAGCGTGGGGGGAAAGCGGGAGGAGCAGTATTTT.

On this clonotype: The junction does not match germline at one end; this may be a read error. This chain joins TRBV2 and TRBJ2-3; 8 nucleotides align to TRBD2. The CDR3 is 17 residues long. The germline V gene has CDR1 SNHLY and CDR2 FYNNEI. The CDR3 bases are TGTGCCAGCAGCCGAGGGGCAGCGGGAGTCGGGGCAGATATGCAGTATTTT. This codes for CASSRGAAGVGADMQYF.

Notes on this clonotype: An end of the junction differs from the germline gene, which may be a read error. The chain recombines TRBV19 with TRBJ1-2; D perhaps matches TRBD1 (6 bases). The length of the CDR3 is 14 residues. Per the germline V gene, CDR1 is LNHDA and CDR2 is SQIVND (reference sequence). The CDR3 DNA reads as TGCGCCTCCCACTCGGGGGGGCAGCTCTATGGCTACACCTTC. This sequence encodes CASHSGGQLYGYTF.

The chain links TRBV20-1 to TRBJ2-1; D not certain. Trimming pared 3 bases from V and 6 bases from J, leaving 6 bases between. Per germline, CDR1 DFQATT and CDR2 SNEGSKA (reference sequence). This CDR3 region has 11 residues. This chain's CDR3 is CSASRVNEQFF. In nucleotides, the CDR3 is TGCAGTGCTAGCCGCGTCAATGAGCAGTTCTTC.

The chain recombines TRBV27 with TRBJ1-6; D may be TRBD1 (5 bases). The germline V gene has CDR1 MNHEY and CDR2 SMNVEV (reference sequence). V lost 6 bases and J 5 bases, leaving 20 bases between the germline ends. CDR3 length: 17 residues. DNA of the CDR3: TGTGCCAGCAGCCTCTTCATTGGGTCGGGGGATAATTCACCCCTCCACTTT. Translated, it gives CASSLFIGSGDNSPLHF.

In its sample, this clonotype was seen a few times. J is TRBJ1-4 and V is TRBV18; D uncertain. CDR3 length equals 15 residues. V was cut by 5 bases and J by 6 bases, with 16 bases left in between. Germline assignment: CDR1 KGHSH and CDR2 LQKENI. CDR3 loop: CASSYRTVRHEKLFF. The CDR3, as DNA: TGTGCCAGCTCATATAGGACGGTCCGCCATGAAAAACTGTTTTTT.

This clonotype was observed at least ten times. In DNA, the CDR3 is TGTGCCAGCAGCTCATTCACCTCGGAGAGCTCTGGAAACACCATATATTTT. This codes for CASSSFTSESSGNTIYF. The V and J genes are TRBV11-2 and TRBJ1-3; D not resolved. Looked up from germline, CDR1 is SGHAT and CDR2 is FQNNGV. Trimming stripped 4 bases from V and 0 bases from J, with 16 bases between. The CDR3 is made up of 17 amino acids.

The chain links TRBV20-1 to TRBJ1-1, with D maybe TRBD1 (6 bases). Trimming left V 6 bases short and J 1 base short, with 15 bases between. Per germline, CDR1 DFQATT and CDR2 SNEGSKA (reference sequence). This CDR3 comprises 14 residues. The CDR3 is CSASHRATNTEAFF. The CDR3 nucleotides are TGCAGTGCCAGTCACAGGGCCACGAACACTGAAGCTTTCTTT.

The chain is built from TRBV14 and TRBJ2-7, with a tentative D call TRBD2 (5 bases). Germline-derived CDR1 and CDR2 are SGHDN and FVKESK. The V and J ends lost 1 base and 4 bases respectively, with 8 bases between them. The CDR3 spans 13 residues. CDR3 region: CASSQVGRYEQYF. CDR3 DNA sequence: TGTGCCAGCAGCCAAGTAGGGAGATACGAGCAGTACTTC.

V gene TRBV7-8 combines with J gene TRBJ2-2; D is unresolved. V was clipped by 2 bases and J by 7 bases, with 8 bases between them. Germline assignment: CDR1 SGHVS and CDR2 FQNEAQ. The CDR3 runs 13 residues. CDR3 amino acids: CASSLKLGGELFF. In DNA form, the CDR3 reads TGTGCCAGCAGCTTAAAGCTGGGCGGGGAGCTGTTTTTT.

The rearrangement uses TRBV15 and TRBJ2-5; the D is unclear. There are 14 residues in the CDR3. The ends were cut back, 4 bases at V and 5 bases at J, with 14 bases in the middle. The germline CDR1 and CDR2 sequences are LNHNV and YYDKDF (reference sequence). CDR3 loop: CATSNGEAWETQYF. For the CDR3, the DNA is TGTGCCACCAGCAACGGAGAGGCGTGGGAGACCCAGTACTTC.

This clonotype was observed many times. V is TRBV12-3 or TRBV12-4 and J is TRBJ1-1; D remains unclear. Trimming left V 2 bases short and J 1 base short, with 5 bases between. CDR3 length equals 13 residues. CDR3 protein: CASSLTANTEAFF. CDR3 DNA sequence: TGTGCCAGCAGTTTAACGGCGAACACTGAAGCTTTCTTT.

The chain joins TRBV9 to TRBJ2-7; 7 bases are a match to TRBD1. The trim removed 2 bases at V and 3 bases at J, leaving 23 bases unmatched. Per germline, CDR1 SGDLS and CDR2 YYNGEE. The CDR3 length is 20 residues. This chain's CDR3 is CASSVVLLTGARTLGYEQYF. The CDR3 DNA is TGTGCCAGCAGCGTGGTTCTCCTCACAGGGGCCAGGACACTGGGCTACGAGCAGTACTTC.

This clonotype came up many times. V usage is TRBV4-1 and J usage is TRBJ2-2; D remains unclear. The CDR3 contains 17 residues. CDR1 is MGHRA and CDR2 is YSYEKL in the germline V gene. V lost 4 bases and J lost 0, with 15 bases in between. In DNA, the CDR3 is TGCGCCAGCAGCCTATCAAGGGAACATTCGAACACCGGGGAGCTGTTTTTT. It encodes CASSLSREHSNTGELFF.

The V and J genes are TRBV30 and TRBJ2-5; TRBD1 is a possible D gene (5 bases). CDR3 length: 13 amino acids. Germline loops: CDR1 GTSNPN, CDR2 SVGIG (reference sequence). V was shortened by 4 bases and J by 5 bases, with 14 bases between the two germline ends. CDR3 coding DNA: TGTGCCTGGACCCAGGGTTCCGGGGAGACCCAGTACTTC. It translates to CAWTQGSGETQYF.

This chain joins TRBV10-2 and TRBJ2-7; 7 nucleotides agree with TRBD2. CDR3 length equals 18 residues. V was pared by 0 bases and J by 7 bases, with 18 bases of the junction left unmatched. Per the germline V gene, CDR1 is WSHSY and CDR2 is SAAADI. In nucleotides, the CDR3 is TGCGCCAGCAGTGAGTCCGTAAAGACTAGCAGGTTCCGTGGTGAGCAGTACTTC. Its translation: CASSESVKTSRFRGEQYF.

The V and J genes are TRBV9 and TRBJ2-3; D gene ambiguous. Germline V gene lookup returns CDR1 SGDLS and CDR2 YYNGEE. Trimming cost V 0 bases and J 4 bases, with 12 bases left between them. The CDR3 is made up of 15 amino acids. The CDR3: CASSVVDSRADTQYF. The CDR3, as DNA: TGTGCCAGCAGCGTAGTTGATAGCCGCGCAGATACGCAGTATTTT.

This clonotype was counted a few times. The chain couples TRBV28 to TRBJ1-6; 10 nucleotides align to TRBD1. The CDR3 has 18 amino acids. Losses at the gene ends were 6 bases for V and 6 bases for J; bases not matched to a gene: 14. Germline V gene data show CDR1 as MDHEN and CDR2 as SYDVKM. The CDR3 nucleotides are TGTGCCAGCAGCCTTCCGGGACAGGGGCAGCTAGGTAATTCACCCCTCCACTTT. Protein sequence: CASSLPGQGQLGNSPLHF.

The chain is built from TRBV7-9 and TRBJ1-4; 12 nucleotides agree with TRBD1. J gave up 7 bases and V 5 bases, and 5 bases lay outside the gene matches. Germline CDR1 reads SEHNR; CDR2 reads FQNEAQ (reference sequence). The CDR3 is made up of 15 amino acids. The CDR3 reads CASSAGTGGFEKLFF. The DNA for the CDR3 is TGTGCCAGCAGCGCAGGGACAGGGGGCTTTGAAAAACTGTTTTTT.

This chain connects TRBV5-1 to TRBJ2-3, with 12 bases lining up with TRBD1. Germline trimming cut 5 bases from V and 3 bases from J; bases unmatched to any gene: 7. CDR1 and CDR2 (germline): SGHRS, YFSETQ. The CDR3 length is 16 residues. The CDR3 protein is CASRTGTGGKTDTQYF. Here the CDR3 DNA reads TGCGCCAGCAGGACAGGGACAGGGGGCAAGACAGATACGCAGTATTTT.

This clonotype occurred a few times. This chain connects TRBV24-1 to TRBJ1-2; the match to TRBD1 covers 8 bases. Germline lookup yields CDR1 KGHDR and CDR2 SFDVKD. The CDR3 loop spans 16 amino acids. V gave up 6 bases and J gave up 4 bases; unmatched junction bases: 12. CDR3 region: CATSSTGQGGPYGYTF. CDR3 nucleotide sequence: TGTGCCACCAGTAGTACCGGACAGGGAGGGCCCTATGGCTACACCTTC.

The rearrangement joins TRBV6-5 to TRBJ1-1; TRBD1 might be the D (5 bases). The CDR3 spans 14 residues. CDR1 is MNHEY, CDR2 SVGAGI, per germline. The V end was cut by 7 bases, the J end by 1 base, with 13 bases between. In nucleotides, the CDR3 is TGTGCCAGCACCCCCAGAGGGGCGAACACTGAAGCTTTCTTT. This codes for CASTPRGANTEAFF.

The rearrangement joins TRBV9 to TRBJ2-7; unclear D gene. Germline CDR1 and CDR2: SGDLS and YYNGEE. V lost 4 bases and J lost 4, with 15 bases in between. The CDR3 sequence is 14 residues long. CDR3 protein: CASSPLFSLYEQYF. The CDR3 coding sequence is TGTGCCAGCAGCCCCCTTTTTTCATTGTACGAGCAGTACTTC. Based on the CDR3 plus reference TRBV9 and TRBJ2-7, the full variable domain is DSGVTQTPKHLITATGQRVTLRCSPRSGDLSVYWYQQSLDQGLQFLIQYYNGEERAKGNILERFSAQQFPDLHSELNLSSLELGDSALYFCASSPLFSLYEQYFGPGTRLTVT.